What follows are 6 T cell receptor beta chains derived from one specimen sequenced in a study of CD8 T cells in ankylosing spondylitis. These receptors have no identified antigens. Each CDR3 protein is one row after TCRdb ran MiXCR on the 5' RACE reads. The data hold around 490,000 distinct CDR3 sequences, with about 5% observed a single time. Study findings and constraints: What seemed typical of ankylosing spondylitis blood was a TCR beta motif built from fewer than ten highly homologous variants.

Sequenced sample: blood, either unsorted or a sorted T cell fraction (not recorded which). The receptors were gathered from a male donor with ankylosing spondylitis.

This clonotype appeared many times. V gene TRBV24-1 combines with J gene TRBJ1-2; 10 bases match TRBD1. Trimming took 4 bases from V and 8 from J; bases not matched to a gene: 12. Germline V gene lookup returns CDR1 KGHDR and CDR2 SFDVKD. CDR3 length equals 16 residues. The CDR3 protein is CATSEAGTGDSGGYTF. In nucleotides, the CDR3 is TGTGCCACCAGTGAGGCCGGGACAGGGGACTCAGGGGGCTACACCTTC.

This clonotype was observed many times. The CDR3 region is CSAPESSSGNTIYF. The CDR3 region has the DNA TGCAGCGCCCCGGAGTCGAGCTCTGGAAACACCATATATTTT. J is TRBJ1-3 and V is TRBV20-1, with D unresolved. There are 14 residues in the CDR3. The germline V gene encodes CDR1 DFQATT and CDR2 SNEGSKA (reference sequence).

This sequence joins TRBV20-1 and TRBJ2-7; no reliable D call. In germline, CDR1 is DFQATT, CDR2 SNEGSKA (reference sequence). This CDR3 is 12 amino acids long. Trimming removed 0 bases at V and 6 bases at J, with 9 bases between. The CDR3, as DNA: TGCAGTGCTAGAGACCCTACCGGCGAGCAGTACTTC. Translating it yields CSARDPTGEQYF.

This clonotype was counted many times. The chain couples TRBV7-2 to TRBJ2-7; no clear D. Trimming took 0 bases from V and 3 from J, leaving 6 bases between them. This CDR3 contains 13 residues. CDR1 is SGHTA, CDR2 FQGNSA, per germline. CDR3 sequence (DNA): TGTGCCAGCAGCTTAGCGGACGGCTACGAGCAGTACTTC. Amino acid sequence: CASSLADGYEQYF.

In this sample, this clonotype turned up once. The V gene is TRBV3-1, the J gene TRBJ2-7; 7 positions agree with TRBD1. CDR3 length: 14 amino acids. Unmatched junction bases numbered 5, after V lost 4 bases and J lost 2 bases. Germline assignment: CDR1 LGHDT and CDR2 YNNKEL (reference sequence). The CDR3 bases are TGTGCCAGCAGCCCGATTCAGGGGGCCTACGAGCAGTACTTC. It specifies CASSPIQGAYEQYF.

This clonotype was counted at least ten times. The gene calls are TRBV5-1 and TRBJ2-1, with 11 bases lining up with TRBD2. V shed 4 bases, J shed 12 bases, and the junction held 15 bases outside the gene matches. The CDR3 is made up of 16 amino acids. CDR1 and CDR2 from the germline V gene are SGHRS and YFSETQ. The DNA of the CDR3 is TGCGCCAGCAGCCCCACTAGCGGGAGCCAGCAAAACAGGCAGTTCTTC. This translates into CASSPTSGSQQNRQFF. The full variable domain, with the rest looked up from reference TRBV5-1 and TRBJ2-1, is KAGVTQTPRYLIKTRGQQVTLSCSPISGHRSVSWYQQTPGQGLQFLFEYFSETQRNKGNFPGRFSGRQFSNSRSEMNVSTLELGDSALYLCASSPTSGSQQNRQFFGPGTRLTVL.